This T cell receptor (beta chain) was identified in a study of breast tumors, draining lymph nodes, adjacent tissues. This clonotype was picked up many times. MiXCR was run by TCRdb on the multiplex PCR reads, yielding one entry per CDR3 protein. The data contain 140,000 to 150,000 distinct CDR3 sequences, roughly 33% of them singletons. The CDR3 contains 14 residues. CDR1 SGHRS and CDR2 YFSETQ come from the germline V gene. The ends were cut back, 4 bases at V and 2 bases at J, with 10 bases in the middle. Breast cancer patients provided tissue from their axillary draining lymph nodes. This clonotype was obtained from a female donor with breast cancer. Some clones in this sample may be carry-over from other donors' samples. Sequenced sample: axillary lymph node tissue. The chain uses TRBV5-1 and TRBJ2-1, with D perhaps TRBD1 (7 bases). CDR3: CASSGRGAYNEQFF. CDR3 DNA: TGCGCCAGCAGCGGCAGGGGGGCCTACAATGAGCAGTTCTTC.